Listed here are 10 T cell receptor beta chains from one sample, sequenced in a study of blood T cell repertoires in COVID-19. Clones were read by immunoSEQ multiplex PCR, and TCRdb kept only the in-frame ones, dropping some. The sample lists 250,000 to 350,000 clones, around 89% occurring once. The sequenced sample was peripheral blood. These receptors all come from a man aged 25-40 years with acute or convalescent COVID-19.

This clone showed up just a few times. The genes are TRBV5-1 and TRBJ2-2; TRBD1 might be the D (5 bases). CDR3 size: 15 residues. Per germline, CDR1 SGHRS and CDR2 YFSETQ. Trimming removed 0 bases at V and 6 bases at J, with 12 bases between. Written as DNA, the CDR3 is TGCGCCAGCAGCTTGGAGGCGATACAGGCCGGGGAGCTGTTTTTT. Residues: CASSLEAIQAGELFF.

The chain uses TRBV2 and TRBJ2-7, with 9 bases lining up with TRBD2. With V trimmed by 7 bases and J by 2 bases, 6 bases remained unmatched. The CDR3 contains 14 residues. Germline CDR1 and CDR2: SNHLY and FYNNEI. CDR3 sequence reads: CASKVLAGTYEQYF. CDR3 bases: TGTGCCAGCAAGGTTCTAGCGGGAACCTACGAGCAGTACTTC.

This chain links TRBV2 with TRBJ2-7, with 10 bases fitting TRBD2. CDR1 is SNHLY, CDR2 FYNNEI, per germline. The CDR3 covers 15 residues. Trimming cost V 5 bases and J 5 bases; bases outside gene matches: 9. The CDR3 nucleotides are TGTGCCAGCAGTAAACAACTAGCGGGAACCCACGAGCAGTACTTC. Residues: CASSKQLAGTHEQYF.

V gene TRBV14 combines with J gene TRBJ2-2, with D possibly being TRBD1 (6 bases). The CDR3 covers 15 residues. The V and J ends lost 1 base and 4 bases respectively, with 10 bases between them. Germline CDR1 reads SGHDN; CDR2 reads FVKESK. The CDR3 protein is CASSQGGRGTGELFF. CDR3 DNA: TGTGCCAGCAGCCAAGGGGGCAGGGGCACCGGGGAGCTGTTTTTT.

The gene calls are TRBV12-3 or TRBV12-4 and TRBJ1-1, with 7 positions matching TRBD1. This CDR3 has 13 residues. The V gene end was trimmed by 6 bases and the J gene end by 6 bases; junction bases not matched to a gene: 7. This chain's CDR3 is CASRGQRRSEAFF. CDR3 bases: TGTGCCAGCAGGGGACAGCGAAGGTCTGAAGCTTTCTTT.

In nucleotides, the CDR3 is TGTGCCAGCAGCGCACAGGGACGGAACACTGAAGCTTTCTTT. Translation gives CASSAQGRNTEAFF. The genes are TRBV9 and TRBJ1-1, with D perhaps TRBD1 (6 bases). V was trimmed by 3 bases and J by 1 base, leaving 10 bases between them. Germline V gene data show CDR1 as SGDLS and CDR2 as YYNGEE. The length of the CDR3 is 14 residues.

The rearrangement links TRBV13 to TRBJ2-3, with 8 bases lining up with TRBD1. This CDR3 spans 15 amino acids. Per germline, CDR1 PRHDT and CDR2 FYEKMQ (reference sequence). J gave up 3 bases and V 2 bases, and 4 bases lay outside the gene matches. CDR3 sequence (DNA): TGTGCCAGCAGCTTATGGGGACAGGTGACAGATACGCAGTATTTT. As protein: CASSLWGQVTDTQYF.

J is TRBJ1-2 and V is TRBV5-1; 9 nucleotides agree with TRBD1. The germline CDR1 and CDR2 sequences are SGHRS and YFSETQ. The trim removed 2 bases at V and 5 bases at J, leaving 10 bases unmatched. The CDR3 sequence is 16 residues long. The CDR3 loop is CASSFAHTGGAYGYTF. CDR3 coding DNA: TGCGCCAGCAGCTTTGCCCACACAGGGGGCGCTTATGGCTACACCTTC.

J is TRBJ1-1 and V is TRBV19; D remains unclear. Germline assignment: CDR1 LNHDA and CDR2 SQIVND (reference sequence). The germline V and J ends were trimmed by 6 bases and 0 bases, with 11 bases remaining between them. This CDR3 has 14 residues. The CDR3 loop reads CASSAQTLNTEAFF. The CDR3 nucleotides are TGTGCCAGTAGCGCACAGACATTGAACACTGAAGCTTTCTTT.

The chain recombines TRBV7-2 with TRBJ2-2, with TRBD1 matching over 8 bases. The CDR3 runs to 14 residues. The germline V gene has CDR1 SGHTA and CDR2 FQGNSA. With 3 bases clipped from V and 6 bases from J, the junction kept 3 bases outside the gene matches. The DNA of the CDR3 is TGTGCCAGCAGCTTGGACAGGGCGGCCGGGGAGCTGTTTTTT. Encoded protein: CASSLDRAAGELFF.